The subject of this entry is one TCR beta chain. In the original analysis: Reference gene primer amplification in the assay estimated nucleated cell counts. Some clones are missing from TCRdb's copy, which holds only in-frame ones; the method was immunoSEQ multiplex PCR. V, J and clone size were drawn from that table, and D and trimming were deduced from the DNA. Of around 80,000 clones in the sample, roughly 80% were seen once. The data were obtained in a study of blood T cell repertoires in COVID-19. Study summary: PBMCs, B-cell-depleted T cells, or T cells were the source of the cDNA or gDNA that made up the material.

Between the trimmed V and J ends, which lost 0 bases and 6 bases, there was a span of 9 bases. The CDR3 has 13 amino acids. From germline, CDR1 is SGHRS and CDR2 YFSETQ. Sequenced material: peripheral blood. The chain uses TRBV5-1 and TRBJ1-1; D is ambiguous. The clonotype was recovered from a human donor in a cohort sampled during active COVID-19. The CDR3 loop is CASSLERGAEAFF. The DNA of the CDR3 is TGCGCCAGCAGCTTGGAACGGGGTGCTGAAGCTTTCTTT.